The entry below gives a single T cell receptor beta chain sequence along with its context. Its target is unknown. The record originates from a study of monozygotic twins with inflammatory bowel disease. Whole-study findings and limits: Varying immunosuppressive regimens may have increased patient repertoire variability.

Researchers used template switching to add UMIs featuring a 6-nucleotide sample barcode. Two nested PCRs, run for roughly 17 and 9 cycles, were applied to TCRalpha and TCRbeta cDNA. For each CDR3 protein, TCRdb gives one entry from its re-call of the 5' RACE reads, without DNA. The listing records around 150,000 distinct CDR3 sequences. Germline V gene lookup returns CDR1 SGHTA and CDR2 FQGNSA. The CDR3 has 16 amino acids. The J gene is TRBJ2-3, the V gene TRBV7-2; TCRdb reports TRBD2, a call that lacks DNA to check it against. Sequenced: blood. This clonotype was sampled from a human donor with ulcerative colitis or Crohn's disease, or a healthy co-twin of an affected twin (not recorded which). The CDR3 sequence is CASSLGVAGGTDTQYF.